This is a list of T cell receptor beta chains from one sample in a study of regulatory T cells in long-lasting Graves disease. TCRdb processed the multiplex PCR reads anew with MiXCR; each CDR3 protein has one entry. The sample records about 470,000 distinct CDR3 sequences, under 20% being singletons. A further study also used this sample, focusing on T cells in Graves' hyperthyroidism and ophthalmopathy.

Sequenced material: peripheral blood mononuclear cells (PBMCs), taken at new diagnosis, from a patient treated with antithyroid drugs. All receptors derive from a middle-aged man with Graves disease. CDR3s include the opening cysteine and the closing phenylalanine or tryptophan. D genes are given only for firm matches. Clone sizes are given selectively: once, few, many, or a class where the clone is expanded.

size,V,J,D,CDR3,DNA
many,TRBV2,TRBJ2-4,NA,CASSDQAELLVSVQYF,TGTGCCAGCAGTGATCAGGCTGAGCTTCTTGTTAGCGTTCAGTACTTC
many,TRBV11-2,TRBJ1-1,NA,CASSLAFRGTMNTEAFF,TGTGCCAGCAGCTTAGCGTTTCGCGGCACCATGAACACTGAAGCTTTCTTT
few,TRBV3-1,TRBJ2-7,TRBD2,CASSRLGGSYEQYF,TGTGCCAGCAGCCGACTAGGCGGGAGTTACGAGCAGTACTTC
few,TRBV14,TRBJ2-3,TRBD2,CASSQSVGLVGRKTDTQYF,TGTGCCAGCAGCCAAAGCGTCGGACTAGTGGGGCGGAAGACAGATACGCAGTATTTT
many,TRBV3-1,TRBJ2-1,TRBD2,CASSQDYGLAGSYNEQFF,TGTGCCAGCAGCCAAGATTATGGGCTAGCGGGTTCCTACAATGAGCAGTTCTTC
NA,TRBV29-1,TRBJ2-3,TRBD1,CSARTGLGDTQYF,TGCAGCGCTAGGACAGGTCTGGGAGATACGCAGTATTTT
NA,TRBV5-1,TRBJ2-3,NA,CASSEGHPTDTQYF,TGCGCCAGCAGTGAGGGACACCCCACAGATACGCAGTATTTT
few,TRBV5-1,TRBJ2-7,TRBD1,CASSLATDRGSEQYF,TGCGCCAGCAGCTTGGCCACAGACAGGGGTTCCGAGCAGTACTTC
NA,TRBV20-1,TRBJ2-1,TRBD2,CSATILAGGPVEQFF,TGCAGTGCGACAATTTTAGCGGGAGGGCCCGTTGAGCAGTTCTTC
many,TRBV6-2/TRBV6-3,TRBJ2-1,TRBD1,CASSYLRTGGYNEQFF,TGTGCCAGCAGTTACTTGAGGACAGGGGGCTACAATGAGCAGTTCTTC
few,TRBV20-1,TRBJ2-3,TRBD1,CSARGQGEVTQYF,TGCAGTGCTAGAGGACAGGGTGAGGTTACGCAGTATTTT
many,TRBV2,TRBJ2-3,TRBD2,CASSVGLAASQDTQYF,TGTGCCAGCAGTGTTGGACTAGCGGCCTCACAAGATACGCAGTATTTT
many,TRBV28,TRBJ1-1,NA,CASSLPGLSTEAFF,TGTGCCAGCAGTTTACCGGGACTCTCCACTGAAGCTTTCTTT
many,TRBV2,TRBJ2-7,NA,CASSDPTGSYEQYF,TGTGCCAGCAGTGATCCGACAGGATCCTACGAGCAGTACTTC
few,TRBV15,TRBJ1-5,NA,CATSRDRASNQPQHF,TGTGCCACCAGCAGAGACAGGGCTTCCAATCAGCCCCAGCATTTT
many,TRBV12-3/TRBV12-4,TRBJ1-2,TRBD1,CASSLARAGGGYTF,TGTGCCAGCAGTTTAGCGAGGGCAGGGGGAGGCTACACCTTC
NA,TRBV9,TRBJ2-1,TRBD2,CASSEPTSGVSEQFF,TGTGCCAGCAGCGAGCCGACTAGCGGGGTCTCTGAGCAGTTCTTC
NA,TRBV19,TRBJ1-5,NA,CASSMSGRERIYSNQPQHF,TGTGCCAGTAGTATGTCCGGCAGGGAACGAATTTATAGCAATCAGCCCCAGCATTTT
many,TRBV20-1,TRBJ2-1,TRBD2,CSAGSGLVNEQFF,TGCAGTGCTGGCTCGGGACTAGTAAATGAGCAGTTCTTC
many,TRBV5-1,TRBJ2-7,NA,CASSLEGTGYEQYF,TGCGCCAGCAGCTTGGAAGGGACCGGATACGAGCAGTACTTC
many,TRBV5-5,TRBJ2-2,TRBD2,CASNAGAIGELFF,TGTGCCAGCAACGCGGGAGCGATCGGGGAGCTGTTTTTT
few,TRBV15,TRBJ2-6,NA,CATSLGGNGANVLTF,TGTGCCACCAGCCTCGGGGGAAATGGGGCCAACGTCCTGACTTTC
NA,TRBV28,TRBJ2-1,TRBD2,CASSLASGHNEQFF,TGTGCCAGCAGTTTGGCTAGCGGTCACAATGAGCAGTTCTTC
NA,TRBV20-1,TRBJ2-7,NA,CSARGTYNEQYF,TGCAGTGCTAGGGGAACCTACAATGAGCAGTACTTC
NA,TRBV20-1,TRBJ2-5,NA,CSAPRLTNQETQYF,TGCAGTGCCCCCCGGCTAACGAACCAAGAGACCCAGTACTTC
many,TRBV2,TRBJ2-5,TRBD1,CASSGQGIGETQYF,TGTGCCAGCAGTGGACAGGGGATTGGAGAGACCCAGTACTTC
NA,TRBV11-2,TRBJ1-4,NA,CASSLTPGLNEKLFF,TGTGCCAGCAGCTTAACCCCGGGGCTTAATGAAAAACTGTTTTTT
many,TRBV20-1,TRBJ1-2,NA,CSARDNRLYGYTF,TGCAGTGCTAGAGATAACAGGCTATACGGCTACACCTTC
NA,TRBV5-6,TRBJ1-1,NA,CASSWTGVGVEAFF,TGTGCCAGCAGCTGGACCGGAGTCGGGGTGGAAGCTTTCTTT
few,TRBV18,TRBJ2-2,TRBD2,CASSPRREALTGELFF,TGTGCCAGCTCACCACGGCGGGAGGCGCTAACCGGGGAGCTGTTTTTT
many,TRBV11-2,TRBJ2-7,NA,CASSLVASYEQYF,TGTGCCAGCAGCTTAGTAGCTTCCTACGAGCAGTACTTC
many,TRBV20-1,TRBJ2-7,TRBD2,CSARGYSSESGSTYEQYF,TGCAGTGCTAGAGGATACTCCTCTGAGAGCGGGAGTACCTACGAGCAGTACTTC
many,TRBV20-1,TRBJ2-7,TRBD2,CSARVAGGFPYEQYF,TGCAGTGCTAGAGTAGCGGGAGGGTTCCCTTACGAGCAGTACTTC
NA,TRBV4-1,TRBJ2-5,TRBD2,CASSRLAGGRPETQYF,TGCGCCAGCAGCCGGCTAGCGGGAGGGCGCCCTGAGACCCAGTACTTC
few,TRBV29-1,TRBJ2-5,NA,CSVAETQYF,TGCAGCGTTGCGGAGACCCAGTACTTC
few,TRBV10-3,TRBJ1-1,TRBD1,CAISDQGEGTEAFF,TGTGCCATCAGTGACCAGGGGGAAGGCACTGAAGCTTTCTTT
many,TRBV12-3/TRBV12-4,TRBJ1-1,TRBD1,CASSYFGQEGEAFF,TGTGCCAGCAGTTACTTCGGACAGGAGGGTGAAGCTTTCTTT
many,TRBV29-1,TRBJ2-3,NA,CSVYTDTQYF,TGCAGCGTATACACAGATACGCAGTATTTT
many,TRBV20-1,TRBJ2-5,TRBD2,CSATNLAAGWETQYF,TGCAGTGCGACTAATCTAGCGGCGGGATGGGAGACCCAGTACTTC
NA,TRBV5-1,TRBJ1-1,TRBD1,CASSALQGPEAFF,TGCGCCAGCAGCGCACTACAGGGGCCTGAAGCTTTCTTT
NA,TRBV28,TRBJ1-4,NA,CASSLSLAKLFF,TGTGCCAGCAGTTTATCCCTGGCTAAACTGTTTTTT
many,TRBV20-1,TRBJ2-1,NA,CSARASQGSYNEQFF,TGCAGTGCTAGAGCCTCCCAGGGGAGCTACAATGAGCAGTTCTTC
NA,TRBV20-1,TRBJ2-1,TRBD2,CSAKPSGGRYNEQFF,TGCAGTGCTAAACCTAGCGGAGGACGCTACAATGAGCAGTTCTTC
few,TRBV9,TRBJ2-1,TRBD2,CASTYTSGWDSEQFF,TGTGCCAGCACGTACACTAGCGGGTGGGATAGTGAGCAGTTCTTC